The 2 T cell receptor beta chains in this list originate from one sample, sequenced in a study of T cells in Graves' hyperthyroidism and ophthalmopathy. Researchers took RNA transcripts and amplified the TCR beta CDR3 regions from them. TCR CDR3 regions were first amplified by RT-PCR with HTBI primers. TCRdb passed the multiplex PCR reads through MiXCR, listing each CDR3 protein once. The sample shows some 740,000 distinct CDR3 sequences, 12% to 15% of them seen only once. Source material: blood. The receptors were gathered from a young woman with Graves' hyperthyroidism.

This clonotype appeared many times. This rearrangement joins TRBV6-1 to TRBJ2-7, with 9 bases lining up with TRBD2. The CDR3 sequence is 14 residues long. The J segment lost 2 bases and the V segment lost 6 bases, leaving 5 bases of the junction unmatched. Germline V gives CDR1 MNHNS, CDR2 SASEGT. The CDR3 DNA sequence: TGTGCCAGCAGATATAGCGGGAGCGCCTACGAGCAGTACTTC. Amino acids: CASRYSGSAYEQYF.

The table lists this clonotype with many counts. The CDR3 here is CASRGPYSNQPQHF. CDR3 sequence (DNA): TGTGCCAGCAGGGGGCCATATAGCAATCAGCCCCAGCATTTT. The chain has TRBV28 and TRBJ1-5; D may be TRBD1 (5 bases). Germline V gene data show CDR1 as MDHEN and CDR2 as SYDVKM. The CDR3 has 14 residues. V lost 6 bases and J lost 0, with 9 bases in between.